This T cell receptor (beta chain) derives from a study of radiotherapy plus CTLA-4 blockade in lung cancer. About the research overall: Objective responses were documented in under 20% of patients, with disease control in about 31%. Regarding the study as a whole: Blood saw expansion of tumor-derived TCR clones after radiotherapy plus ipilimumab. Early clone dynamics of blood T cells, plus interferon-beta, reportedly predicted response best.

The V gene's germline CDR1 is SGHAT and CDR2 FQNNGV. J gave up 6 bases and V 6 bases, and 10 bases lay outside the gene matches. The CDR3 extends over 16 amino acids. With regard to this clone: As yet, its antigen is unknown.

Sequenced by immunoSEQ multiplex PCR; TCRdb stores in-frame clones only, minus some. Seen here are about 29,000 clones, more than 80% observed once, and the top ten hold 20% to 25%. The chain has TRBV11-2 and TRBJ1-6; 8 positions agree with TRBD1. This TCR was recovered from a human donor with non-small cell lung cancer that progressed on radiotherapy plus ipilimumab. The sequencing used peripheral blood, collected from a patient treated with radiotherapy plus ipilimumab. DNA of the CDR3: TGTGCCAGCAGTTTCCAGGGGGCAGGAGGTAATTCACCCCTCCACTTT. Translating gives CASSFQGAGGNSPLHF.